These T cell receptor beta chains were read from a single sample in a study of blood T cell repertoires in COVID-19. Clones were read by immunoSEQ multiplex PCR, and TCRdb kept only the in-frame ones, dropping some. Of around 100,000 clones detected, 85% appear once; the ten largest clones hold approximately 5%. The specimen was peripheral blood. These receptor sequences come from an older woman with COVID-19, enrolled during active disease. Both conserved end residues are part of each CDR3. The D gene is left open where the match is weak. Expanded clones are given a class, and other clones once, few, many or no size at all.

clone_size | j_call | v_call | d_call | cdr3_aa
- | TRBJ1-3 | TRBV11-2 | - | CASSFRGGNSGNTIYF
- | TRBJ1-1 | TRBV12-3/TRBV12-4 | TRBD1 | CASRDRQGEAFF
- | TRBJ1-1 | TRBV5-1 | TRBD1 | CASSSGDSLMNTEAFF
- | TRBJ2-5 | TRBV19 | - | CASSLTGPQETQYF
- | TRBJ1-5 | TRBV5-4 | - | CASSFPDTRNQPQHF
- | TRBJ2-3 | TRBV5-1 | TRBD2 | CASTSGGADTQYF
- | TRBJ1-5 | TRBV6-5 | - | CASSRSPDNQPQHF
- | TRBJ1-2 | TRBV2 | TRBD1 | CASSEARSGGHGYTF
once | TRBJ1-6 | TRBV30 | - | CAWTPGAGHSPLHF
once | TRBJ2-7 | TRBV19 | TRBD1 | CASRGQGSSYEQYF
- | TRBJ1-2 | TRBV2 | TRBD1 | CASSEGGGDGYTF
- | TRBJ2-4 | TRBV7-8 | TRBD1 | CASSSFGTGEFGAKNIQYF
- | TRBJ2-7 | TRBV5-1 | - | CASSLGTTREQYF
once | TRBJ2-5 | TRBV5-6 | TRBD1 | CASSLSIGQGRWETQYF